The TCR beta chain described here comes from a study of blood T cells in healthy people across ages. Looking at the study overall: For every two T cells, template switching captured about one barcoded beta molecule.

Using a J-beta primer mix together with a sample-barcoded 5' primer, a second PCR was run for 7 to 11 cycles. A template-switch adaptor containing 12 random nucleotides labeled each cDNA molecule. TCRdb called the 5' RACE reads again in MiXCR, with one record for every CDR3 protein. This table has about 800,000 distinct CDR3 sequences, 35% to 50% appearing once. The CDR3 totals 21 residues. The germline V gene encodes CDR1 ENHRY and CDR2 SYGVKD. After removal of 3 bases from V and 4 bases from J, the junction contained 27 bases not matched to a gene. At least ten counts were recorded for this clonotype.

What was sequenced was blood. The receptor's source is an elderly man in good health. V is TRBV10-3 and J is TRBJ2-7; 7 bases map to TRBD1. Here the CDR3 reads CAISDPTERKQGSYIGYEQYF. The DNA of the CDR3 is TGTGCCATCAGTGACCCTACAGAAAGGAAACAGGGGAGTTATATCGGGTACGAGCAGTACTTC.